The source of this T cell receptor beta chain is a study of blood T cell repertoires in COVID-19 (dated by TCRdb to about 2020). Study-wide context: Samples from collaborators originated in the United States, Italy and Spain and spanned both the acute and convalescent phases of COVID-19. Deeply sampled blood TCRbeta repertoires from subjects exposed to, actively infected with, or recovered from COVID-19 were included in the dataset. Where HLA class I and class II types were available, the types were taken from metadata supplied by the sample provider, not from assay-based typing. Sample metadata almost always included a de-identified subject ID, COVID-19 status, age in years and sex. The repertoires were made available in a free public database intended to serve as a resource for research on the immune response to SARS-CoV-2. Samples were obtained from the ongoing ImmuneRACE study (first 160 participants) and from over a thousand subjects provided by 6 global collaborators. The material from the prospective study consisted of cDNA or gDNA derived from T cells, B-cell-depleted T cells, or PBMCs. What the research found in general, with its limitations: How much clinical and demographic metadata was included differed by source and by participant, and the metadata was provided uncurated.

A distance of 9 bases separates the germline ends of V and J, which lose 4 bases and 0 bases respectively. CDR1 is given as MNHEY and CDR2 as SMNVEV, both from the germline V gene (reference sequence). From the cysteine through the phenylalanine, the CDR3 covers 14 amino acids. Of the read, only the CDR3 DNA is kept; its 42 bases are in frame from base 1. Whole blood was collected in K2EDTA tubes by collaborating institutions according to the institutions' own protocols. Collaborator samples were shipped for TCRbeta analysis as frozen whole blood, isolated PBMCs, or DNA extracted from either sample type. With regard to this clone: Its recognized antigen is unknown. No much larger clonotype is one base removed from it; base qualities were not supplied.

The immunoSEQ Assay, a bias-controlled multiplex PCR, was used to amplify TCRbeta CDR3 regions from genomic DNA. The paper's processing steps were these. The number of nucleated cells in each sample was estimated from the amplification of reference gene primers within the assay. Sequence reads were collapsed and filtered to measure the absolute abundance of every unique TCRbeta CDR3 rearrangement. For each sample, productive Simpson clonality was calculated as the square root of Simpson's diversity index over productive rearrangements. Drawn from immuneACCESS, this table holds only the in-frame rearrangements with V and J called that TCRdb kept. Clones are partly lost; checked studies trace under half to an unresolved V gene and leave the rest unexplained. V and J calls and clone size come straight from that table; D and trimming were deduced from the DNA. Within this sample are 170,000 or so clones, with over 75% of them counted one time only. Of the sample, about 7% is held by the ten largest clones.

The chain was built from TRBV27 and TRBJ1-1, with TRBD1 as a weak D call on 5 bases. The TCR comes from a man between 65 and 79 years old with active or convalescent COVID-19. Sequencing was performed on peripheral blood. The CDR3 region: CASSYAGLNTEAFF. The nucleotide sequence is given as TGTGCCAGCAGTTACGCGGGACTGAACACTGAAGCTTTCTTT.